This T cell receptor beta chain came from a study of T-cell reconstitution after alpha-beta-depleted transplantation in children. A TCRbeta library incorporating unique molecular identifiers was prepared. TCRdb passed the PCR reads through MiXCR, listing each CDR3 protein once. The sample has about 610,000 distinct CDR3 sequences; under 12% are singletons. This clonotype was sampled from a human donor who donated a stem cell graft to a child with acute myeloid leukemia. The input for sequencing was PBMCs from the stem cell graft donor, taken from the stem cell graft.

The chain's CDR3 is CASSLPLIQETQYF. CDR3 DNA sequence: TGTGCCAGCAGCTTACCCCTTATCCAAGAGACCCAGTACTTC. V usage is TRBV7-2 and J usage is TRBJ2-5; D gene ambiguous. The ends were cut back, 2 bases at V and 1 base at J, with 8 bases in the middle. The CDR3 contains 14 residues. Germline lookup yields CDR1 SGHTA and CDR2 FQGNSA.